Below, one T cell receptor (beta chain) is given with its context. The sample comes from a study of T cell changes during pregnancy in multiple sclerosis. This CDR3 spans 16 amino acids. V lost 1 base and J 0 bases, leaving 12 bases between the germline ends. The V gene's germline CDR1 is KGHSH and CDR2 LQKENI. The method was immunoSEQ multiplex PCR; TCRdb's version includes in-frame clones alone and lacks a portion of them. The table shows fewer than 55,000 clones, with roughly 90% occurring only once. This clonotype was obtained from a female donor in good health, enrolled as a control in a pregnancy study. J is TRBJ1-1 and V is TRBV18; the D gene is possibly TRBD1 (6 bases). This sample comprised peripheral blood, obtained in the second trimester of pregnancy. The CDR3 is CASSPLPQGVNTEAFF. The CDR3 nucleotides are TGTGCCAGCTCACCACTTCCACAGGGTGTGAACACTGAAGCTTTCTTT.